The 10 T cell receptor beta chains below were found in one sample sequenced in a study of shared clonotypes between healthy human individuals. Profiled with immunoSEQ multiplex PCR; TCRdb holds only in-frame clones, not every one. The data show around 1.4 million clones, with 98% to 99% seen just once and around 0.33% held by the top ten. Sequenced input: naive CD4+ T cells sorted from blood. The subset: CD45RA+ positively selected. The receptors were sampled from a man under 40 in good health.

This chain connects TRBV5-1 to TRBJ2-7; 12 bases match TRBD2. The CDR3 consists of 16 residues. The germline CDR1 and CDR2 sequences are SGHRS and YFSETQ. V shed 4 bases and J 6 bases; nucleotides not matched to a gene: 11. The CDR3 loop reads CASSPASGRAVREQYF. In DNA, the CDR3 is TGCGCCAGCAGCCCTGCTAGCGGGAGGGCCGTACGCGAGCAGTACTTC.

The rearrangement links TRBV7-6 to TRBJ2-7; 8 nucleotides agree with TRBD1. The germline gives CDR1 SGHVS, CDR2 FNYEAQ. The CDR3 spans 13 residues. The trim removed 0 bases at V and 7 bases at J, leaving 2 bases unmatched. Here the CDR3 DNA reads TGTGCCAGCAGCTTAGCCAGGGGGCGTGAGCAGTACTTC. Protein product: CASSLARGREQYF. The complete variable domain, with remaining parts taken from reference TRBV7-6 and TRBJ2-7, reads GAGVSQSPRYKVTKRGQDVALRCDPISGHVSLYWYRQALGQGPEFLTYFNYEAQQDKSGLPNDRFSAERPEGSISTLTIQRTEQRDSAMYRCASSLARGREQYFGPGTRLTVT.

CDR3 DNA sequence: TGTGCCAGCAGCGTAGCGTCTAGCGGGAGCTCCGGGGAGCTGTTTTTT. It yields the protein CASSVASSGSSGELFF. The chain links TRBV9 to TRBJ2-2, with TRBD2 matching over 10 bases. The germline CDR1 and CDR2 sequences are SGDLS and YYNGEE. The trim removed 0 bases at V and 6 bases at J, leaving 5 bases unmatched. CDR3 size: 16 residues.

This chain links TRBV7-9 with TRBJ2-5, with a weak D call TRBD1 (6 bases). The ends were cut back, 1 base at V and 4 bases at J, with 10 bases in the middle. Germline-derived CDR1 and CDR2 are SEHNR and FQNEAQ (reference sequence). The CDR3 runs to 14 residues. CDR3 residues: CASSLEAGAETQYF. The CDR3 bases are TGTGCCAGCAGCTTAGAAGCAGGGGCAGAGACCCAGTACTTC.

V is TRBV5-6 and J is TRBJ2-1; possibly TRBD2 for D (5 bases). Germline V gene sequence: CDR1 SGHDT, CDR2 YYEEEE. The V end was cut by 0 bases, the J end by 5 bases, with 12 bases between. CDR3 length: 15 amino acids. In DNA, the CDR3 is TGTGCCAGCAGCTTGGAAAGGACTCTTAACAATGAGCAGTTCTTC. It is translated as CASSLERTLNNEQFF.

This clone occurred once. The gene calls are TRBV10-3 and TRBJ2-1; maybe TRBD2 (6 bases). Germline assignment: CDR1 ENHRY and CDR2 SYGVKD. The CDR3 length is 13 residues. V was cut by 8 bases and J by 4 bases, with 12 bases left in between. The CDR3, as DNA: TGTGCCATCGGGGCGGGGCCGTACAATGAGCAGTTCTTC. This sequence encodes CAIGAGPYNEQFF.

The chain uses TRBV28 and TRBJ1-2; D is undetermined. CDR3 length: 12 amino acids. Trimming stripped 7 bases from V and 8 bases from J, with 14 bases between. The germline CDR1 and CDR2 sequences are MDHEN and SYDVKM. The CDR3 spells CASNLAGRGYTF. The DNA of the CDR3 is TGTGCCAGCAACCTAGCCGGGAGGGGCTACACCTTC.

This chain uses TRBV5-1 with TRBJ2-7; D is perhaps TRBD2 (6 bases). Trimming removed 4 bases at V and 2 bases at J, with 10 bases between. In germline, CDR1 is SGHRS, CDR2 YFSETQ. The CDR3 contains 13 residues. CDR3: CASSRGLPYEQYF. The DNA for the CDR3 is TGCGCCAGCAGCCGGGGGTTGCCCTACGAGCAGTACTTC. The variable domain in full, with the rest retrieved from reference TRBV5-1 and TRBJ2-7, is KAGVTQTPRYLIKTRGQQVTLSCSPISGHRSVSWYQQTPGQGLQFLFEYFSETQRNKGNFPGRFSGRQFSNSRSEMNVSTLELGDSALYLCASSRGLPYEQYFGPGTRLTVT.

This chain joins TRBV18 and TRBJ1-5; 7 bases map to TRBD1. V shed 2 bases and J 5 bases; nucleotides not matched to a gene: 3. This CDR3 comprises 14 residues. Germline V gene sequence: CDR1 KGHSH, CDR2 LQKENI. The CDR3 sequence: CASSPNTGDQPQHF. In nucleotides, the CDR3 is TGTGCCAGCTCACCAAATACAGGGGATCAGCCCCAGCATTTT.

The J gene is TRBJ2-7, the V gene TRBV21-1; the table names TRBD2, a call not compared with the DNA. TRBV21-1 is deemed a pseudogene. The CDR3 has 16 amino acids. CDR3 nucleotides: TGTGCCAGCAGCAAAGCCCTAGCGCCTGTAACCTACGAGCAGTACTTC. Translating it yields CASSKALAPVTYEQYF.